The following is a T cell receptor beta chain sequence with its context. Its antigen remains unidentified. The data stem from a study of CD8+ T cells in alopecia areata. Study-wide results and caveats: Elevated clonality characterized lesional scalp relative to normal scalp, particularly in alopecia totalis/universalis.

RNA extraction and reverse transcription yielded cDNA as sequencing template. Using immunoSEQ multiplex PCR, the repertoire was profiled, and TCRdb retains in-frame clones only, with some absent. The data show 200,000 to 250,000 clones, around three fifths seen once. The CDR3 runs to 13 residues. V lost 2 bases and J lost 9, with 13 bases in between. Germline CDR1 and CDR2: MGHDK and SYGVNS. This rearrangement joins TRBV25-1 to TRBJ2-5, with D perhaps TRBD1 or TRBD2 (5 bases each). This TCR came from a human donor in good health. Sequenced material: CD8+ T cells sorted from blood. CDR3 DNA: TGTGCCAGCAGTGAAAATAGAGGGGTCGCCCAGTACTTC. This translates into CASSENRGVAQYF.